The 2 T cell receptor beta chains below were found in one sample sequenced in a study of T cells after yellow fever vaccination. TCRdb re-derived calls from the 5' RACE reads in MiXCR, one entry per CDR3 protein. The repertoire holds 600,000 to 750,000 distinct CDR3 sequences, 12% seen once, with approximately 15% in the top ten. Sequencing was performed on PBMCs, taken on the day of the yellow fever booster vaccination. These receptors originate from a man aged 25 to 40 who received the YFV17D yellow fever vaccine.

This clonotype has more than one count but fewer than ten. The chain recombines TRBV12-3 or TRBV12-4 with TRBJ1-1; D possibly corresponds to TRBD1 (6 bases). The CDR3 sequence is 13 residues long. Trimming removed 10 bases at V and 6 bases at J, with 18 bases between. The CDR3: CATKFGGGAEAFF. The CDR3 DNA follows: TGTGCCACCAAGTTTGGAGGGGGGGCTGAAGCTTTCTTT.

This clonotype appeared a few times. V and J are TRBV7-2 and TRBJ1-4; weak D call: TRBD1 (5 bases). The length of the CDR3 is 14 residues. Germline V lookup: CDR1 SGHTA, CDR2 FQGNSA. Trimming removed 5 bases at V and 3 bases at J, with 10 bases between. The CDR3 sequence is CASSRGGSNEKLFF. CDR3 in DNA: TGTGCCAGCAGCCGGGGGGGGTCTAATGAAAAACTGTTTTTT.